One TCR beta chain is described in this entry. The germline V gene encodes CDR1 LNHDA and CDR2 SQIVND (reference sequence). This CDR3 has 16 amino acids. J was trimmed by 10 bases and V by 5 bases; bases with no gene match: 13. This entry belongs to a study of blood T cell repertoires in COVID-19. Study summary: Sites in the United States, Italy and Spain provided acute and convalescent COVID-19 samples. Sources were T cells, B-cell-depleted T cells, or PBMCs; the material itself was cDNA or gDNA.

Study processing details: Counts of nucleated cells, estimated from reference gene primer amplification, were obtained. Assay used: immunoSEQ multiplex PCR; TCRdb lists only in-frame clones, some missing. V and J calls and clone size come straight from that table; D and trimming were deduced from the DNA. Among 76,000 or so clones, roughly four fifths were seen once, and the ten largest hold over 8.5%. The specimen was peripheral blood. The sequence was collected from a man aged 45-60 years with acute or convalescent COVID-19. The V gene is TRBV19, the J gene TRBJ2-1; 11 bases fit TRBD2. In nucleotides, the CDR3 is TGTGCCAGTAGTTCCTCCGGGACTAGCGGACCTCGAGAGCAGTTCTTC. This translates into CASSSSGTSGPREQFF.